The 29 T cell receptor beta chains in this list originate from one sample, sequenced in a study of cytomegalovirus exposure and HLA in healthy donors. Generated by immunoSEQ multiplex PCR, the TCRdb table keeps only in-frame clones and is missing some. The sample has about 130,000 clones, roughly 89% seen once. The sequencing sample was made of PBMCs. The receptor source for this set is a woman between 18 and 29 years old in good health and CMV-seropositive.

This rearrangement joins TRBV4-1 to TRBJ2-4, with a tentative D call TRBD2 (6 bases). The CDR3 extends over 14 amino acids. Germline loops: CDR1 MGHRA, CDR2 YSYEKL. Between the trimmed V and J ends, which lost 4 bases and 6 bases, there was a span of 13 bases. The CDR3 coding sequence is TGCGCCAGCAGCCGCCCTGGCGGGGTAAACATTCAGTACTTC. This codes for CASSRPGGVNIQYF.

The V gene is TRBV6-5, the J gene TRBJ2-2; 9 nucleotides agree with TRBD2. This CDR3 region has 16 residues. Unmatched junction bases numbered 3, after V lost 2 bases and J lost 2 bases. Germline lookup yields CDR1 MNHEY and CDR2 SVGAGI. The CDR3 DNA follows: TGTGCCAGCAGTTACCTAGCGGGGCCTAACACCGGGGAGCTGTTTTTT. It is translated as CASSYLAGPNTGELFF.

This clone came up once. This chain links TRBV6-5 with TRBJ2-5; 9 nucleotides line up with TRBD1. The V and J ends lost 1 base and 5 bases, in that order; junction bases with no gene match: 8. The CDR3 sequence is 16 residues long. Germline CDR1 reads MNHEY; CDR2 reads SVGAGI. The CDR3 DNA sequence: TGTGCCAGCAGTTACTACCAACAGGGGGCGCGGGAGACCCAGTACTTC. Translated: CASSYYQQGARETQYF.

The genes are TRBV25-1 and TRBJ2-2, with 7 bases that match TRBD2. V shed 4 bases, J shed 2 bases, and the junction held 7 bases outside the gene matches. Germline loops: CDR1 MGHDK, CDR2 SYGVNS. The CDR3 spans 16 residues. The chain's CDR3 is CASSVRLATNTGELFF. CDR3 DNA: TGTGCCAGCAGTGTGAGACTAGCCACAAACACCGGGGAGCTGTTTTTT.

V usage is TRBV2 and J usage is TRBJ2-5; D perhaps matches TRBD2 (5 bases). The germline gives CDR1 SNHLY, CDR2 FYNNEI. This CDR3 has 16 residues. V was clipped by 2 bases and J by 3 bases, with 16 bases between them. In DNA, the CDR3 is TGTGCCAGCAGTGAATGGAGGCTCAGTAATAAAGAGACCCAGTACTTC. This encodes CASSEWRLSNKETQYF.

The chain combines TRBV27 with TRBJ2-7; 8 bases line up with TRBD2. With 2 bases clipped from V and 4 bases from J, the junction kept 10 bases outside the gene matches. Germline V CDR1 and CDR2: MNHEY, SMNVEV (reference sequence). The CDR3 runs 16 residues. In DNA, the CDR3 is TGTGCCAGCAGTTTACTGGGTAGCGGGGCCCAGTACGAGCAGTACTTC. Its translation: CASSLLGSGAQYEQYF.

The chain is built from TRBV10-2 and TRBJ1-1, with a tentative D call TRBD1 (6 bases). Trimming shortened V by 8 bases and J by 5 bases, and 12 bases separated the two germline ends. The CDR3 has 12 amino acids. CDR1 is WSHSY, CDR2 SAAADI, per germline. The chain's CDR3 is CASGEGVTEAFF. The CDR3, as DNA: TGCGCCAGCGGGGAGGGGGTGACTGAAGCTTTCTTT.

This chain connects TRBV7-9 to TRBJ1-4; 10 bases fit TRBD1. Germline CDR1 and CDR2: SEHNR and FQNEAQ (reference sequence). This CDR3 is 18 amino acids long. J was trimmed by 2 bases and V by 5 bases; bases with no gene match: 11. The CDR3 DNA reads as TGTGCCAGCAGCGACCCGGGACAGGGGACGTTCACTAATGAAAAACTGTTTTTT. It encodes CASSDPGQGTFTNEKLFF.

The J gene is TRBJ2-2, the V gene TRBV28; 11 positions match TRBD2. V lost 10 bases, J lost 6 bases, and 7 bases stayed unmatched. Germline CDR1 MDHEN, CDR2 SYDVKM. The CDR3 has 14 residues. DNA for the CDR3: TGTGCCACCAGACTAGCGGGGATTTCCGGGGAGCTGTTTTTT. Translating gives CATRLAGISGELFF.

This clone has just a few counts. The CDR3 loop reads CASSPDRDQPQHF. The CDR3 region has the DNA TGTGCCAGCAGCCCTGACAGGGATCAGCCCCAGCATTTT. The chain has TRBV7-2 and TRBJ1-5; 7 nucleotides align to TRBD1. This CDR3 region has 13 residues. CDR1 and CDR2 from the germline V gene are SGHTA and FQGNSA. V was clipped by 5 bases and J by 5 bases; unmatched bases: 3.

The rearrangement uses TRBV27 and TRBJ1-2; D remains unclear. This CDR3 contains 13 residues. V was cut by 6 bases and J by 7 bases, with 15 bases left in between. Germline CDR1 and CDR2: MNHEY and SMNVEV (reference sequence). The CDR3 nucleotides read TGTGCCAGCAGCCCGATGGGAGGGTTTGGCTACACCTTC. Amino acids: CASSPMGGFGYTF.

V usage is TRBV28 and J usage is TRBJ2-5, with D perhaps TRBD1 (6 bases). This CDR3 has 14 amino acids. Looked up from germline, CDR1 is MDHEN and CDR2 is SYDVKM. Trimming left V 2 bases short and J 0 bases short, with 7 bases between. CDR3 protein: CASSLGGYQETQYF. In DNA, the CDR3 is TGTGCCAGCAGTTTAGGGGGCTACCAAGAGACCCAGTACTTC.

The DNA of the CDR3 is TGTGCCAGTAGTCCCGACGGGACTAGCGACTACAATGAGCAGTTCTTC. This codes for CASSPDGTSDYNEQFF. This chain connects TRBV19 to TRBJ2-1; 10 bases agree with TRBD2. V was pared by 5 bases and J by 3 bases, with 7 bases of the junction left unmatched. Germline lookup yields CDR1 LNHDA and CDR2 SQIVND (reference sequence). The CDR3 runs 16 residues.

The rearrangement joins TRBV7-8 to TRBJ2-1; D ambiguous. Germline CDR1 reads SGHVS; CDR2 reads FQNEAQ. The CDR3 sequence is 16 residues long. The V and J ends lost 0 bases and 0 bases respectively, with 9 bases between them. This chain's CDR3 is CASSLARVSSYNEQFF. The CDR3 region has the DNA TGTGCCAGCAGCTTAGCACGGGTGAGCTCCTACAATGAGCAGTTCTTC.

This chain joins TRBV10-3 and TRBJ1-2; 7 nucleotides match TRBD1. V dropped 5 bases and J dropped 6; count of bases not matched to a gene: 9. The germline CDR1 and CDR2 sequences are ENHRY and SYGVKD. CDR3 size: 14 residues. The CDR3 DNA reads as TGTGCCATCAGTCGGGACAGTATATCCAATGGCTACACCTTC. This codes for CAISRDSISNGYTF.

The chain has TRBV7-2 and TRBJ2-3; 10 positions agree with TRBD2. J gave up 1 base and V 3 bases, and 10 bases lay outside the gene matches. Germline V lookup: CDR1 SGHTA, CDR2 FQGNSA. The CDR3 contains 18 residues. The CDR3 sequence is CASSFVGLAGAGTDTQYF. The DNA for the CDR3 is TGTGCCAGCAGCTTCGTAGGGCTAGCGGGAGCTGGCACAGATACGCAGTATTTT.

This chain joins TRBV5-1 and TRBJ1-2; 8 bases agree with TRBD1. Losses at the gene ends were 0 bases for V and 8 bases for J; bases not matched to a gene: 6. The CDR3 is 14 amino acids. Germline CDR1 reads SGHRS; CDR2 reads YFSETQ. The CDR3 DNA reads TGCGCCAGCAGCTTGGATCAGGGGGCTAGAGGCTACACCTTC. It codes for CASSLDQGARGYTF.

The chain links TRBV7-9 to TRBJ1-2; D uncertain. The length of the CDR3 is 14 residues. V shed 0 bases and J shed 2 bases, with 7 bases lying between them. CDR1 is SEHNR, CDR2 FQNEAQ, per germline (reference sequence). Written as DNA, the CDR3 is TGTGCCAGCAGCTTAGCGGGGAGGAACTATGGCTACACCTTC. Its translation is CASSLAGRNYGYTF.

The chain has TRBV9 and TRBJ2-5; TRBD2 agrees at 16 bases. The CDR3 loop spans 16 amino acids. The trim removed 3 bases at V and 5 bases at J, leaving 4 bases unmatched. The V gene's germline CDR1 is SGDLS and CDR2 YYNGEE. The CDR3 nucleotides are TGTGCCAGCAGCGCGGGACTAGCGGGGGGGCGTGAGACCCAGTACTTC. Its protein product is CASSAGLAGGRETQYF.

The V and J genes are TRBV5-5 and TRBJ1-1; TRBD1 might be the D (5 bases). From germline, CDR1 is SGHKS and CDR2 YYEKEE (reference sequence). This CDR3 comprises 12 residues. V was clipped by 7 bases and J by 3 bases, with 10 bases between them. CDR3 in amino acids: CASLRGYTEAFF. The CDR3, as DNA: TGTGCCAGCCTAAGGGGTTACACTGAAGCTTTCTTT.

Worth noting for this clone: An end of the junction does not agree with germline; a read error may underlie this. The chain has TRBV7-7 and TRBJ1-1; 7 positions match TRBD1. CDR1 is SSHAT, CDR2 FNYEAQ, per germline (reference sequence). This CDR3 comprises 13 residues. The CDR3 region has the DNA TGTGCTAGCAGAACAGGGGTAAGCACTGAAGCTTTCTTT. Residues: CASRTGVSTEAFF.

This chain connects TRBV7-2 to TRBJ2-7, with 16 bases aligning to TRBD2. The CDR3 loop spans 16 amino acids. V trimming: 3 bases; J trimming: 4 bases; junction bases outside the gene matches: 3. Looked up from germline, CDR1 is SGHTA and CDR2 is FQGNSA. DNA of the CDR3: TGTGCCAGCAGCTTGGGACTAGCGGGGGGGCCGTACGAGCAGTACTTC. This encodes CASSLGLAGGPYEQYF.

The chain employs TRBV5-8 and TRBJ2-1; 11 bases fit TRBD2. Germline CDR1 and CDR2: SGHTS and YDEGEE. The CDR3 loop spans 14 amino acids. Trimming took 5 bases from V and 12 from J; bases not matched to a gene: 10. The CDR3 nucleotides read TGTGCCAGCAGTCCGGGACTAGCGGTCCCAGGGCAGTTCTTC. Its translation: CASSPGLAVPGQFF.

V usage is TRBV5-6 and J usage is TRBJ1-2, with TRBD1 identical over 8 bases. This CDR3 has 15 residues. V lost 4 bases and J lost 1; bases outside the gene matches: 6. Per the germline V gene, CDR1 is SGHDT and CDR2 is YYEEEE. CDR3 nucleotides: TGTGCCAGCAGCACCGGGACAGGCGTTAACTATGGCTACACCTTC. This sequence encodes CASSTGTGVNYGYTF.

The V gene is TRBV4-2, the J gene TRBJ2-3; D perhaps matches TRBD2 (6 bases). Germline V gene sequence: CDR1 LGHNA, CDR2 YNFKEQ. Trimming left V 0 bases short and J 5 bases short, with 12 bases between. The CDR3 runs 15 residues. In nucleotides, the CDR3 is TGTGCCAGCAGCCAAGACGGGACTCTGGGAGATACGCAGTATTTT. It codes for CASSQDGTLGDTQYF.

V is TRBV2 and J is TRBJ2-4; D is possibly TRBD1 (6 bases). The CDR3 consists of 15 residues. Trimming pared 5 bases from V and 0 bases from J, leaving 11 bases between. Germline-derived CDR1 and CDR2 are SNHLY and FYNNEI. The CDR3 loop is CASSLQGLAKNIQYF. CDR3 DNA sequence: TGTGCCAGCAGTTTACAGGGATTAGCCAAAAACATTCAGTACTTC. Supplemented by reference TRBV2 and TRBJ2-4, the full variable domain reads EPEVTQTPSHQVTQMGQEVILRCVPISNHLYFYWYRQILGQKVEFLVSFYNNEISEKSEIFDDQFSVERPDGSNFTLKIRSTKLEDSAMYFCASSLQGLAKNIQYFGAGTRLSVL.

The chain joins TRBV9 to TRBJ2-5; 14 bases fit TRBD2. V shed 5 bases, J shed 2 bases, and the junction held 8 bases outside the gene matches. The V gene's germline CDR1 is SGDLS and CDR2 YYNGEE. CDR3 length equals 17 residues. In DNA form, the CDR3 reads TGTGCCAGCAGTCGGACTAGCGGGGGGTACATACAAGAGACCCAGTACTTC. This sequence encodes CASSRTSGGYIQETQYF.

The chain recombines TRBV19 with TRBJ1-4; 9 bases agree with TRBD1. Trimming cost V 6 bases and J 5 bases; bases outside gene matches: 4. CDR1 is LNHDA, CDR2 SQIVND, per germline (reference sequence). The length of the CDR3 is 14 residues. CDR3 nucleotide sequence: TGTGCCAGTAGGTTGACAGGGGGAAATGAAAAACTGTTTTTT. Protein: CASRLTGGNEKLFF.

The chain couples TRBV6-6 to TRBJ2-5; TRBD2 matches at 9 bases. With 8 bases clipped from V and 9 bases from J, the junction kept 10 bases outside the gene matches. Germline V gives CDR1 MNHNY, CDR2 SVGAGI (reference sequence). This CDR3 has 13 amino acids. CDR3 bases: TGTGCCAGCGAGGCTAGCGGGGAGACTTCCCAGTACTTC. Residues: CASEASGETSQYF.